This T cell receptor (beta chain) is drawn from a study of cytomegalovirus exposure and HLA in healthy donors. Worth noting for this clone: Antigen: not known.

General observations from the study: Cytomegalovirus-associated TCR beta chains were listed, numbering roughly 150.

TCRdb's copy holds only in-frame clones and misses some; the assay was immunoSEQ multiplex PCR. Of about 130,000 clones listed, about 95% are singletons. J lost 8 bases, V lost 3 bases, and 15 bases had no gene match. This CDR3 comprises 17 residues. Germline V CDR1 and CDR2: MGHRA, YSYEKL. The specimen sequenced was PBMCs. This sequence was found in a man between 18 and 29 years old in good health and CMV-seropositive. V gene TRBV4-1 combines with J gene TRBJ2-2, with 7 positions matching TRBD2. CDR3 protein: CASSQAPGLPIAGELFF. The CDR3 nucleotides are TGCGCCAGCAGCCAGGCCCCGGGACTACCGATTGCGGGGGAGCTGTTTTTT.